These 28 T cell receptor beta chains share one sample of origin, sequenced in a study. Treg sorting used a CD4+CD25+CD127-/low gate. The TRBV12-4/TRBJ1-2 clonotypes were amplified using barcode primers with ligated adaptors. MiXCR, run by TCRdb on the multiplex PCR reads, gives a single entry per CDR3 protein. In the table there are around 880 distinct CDR3 sequences, 2.9% of which are singletons. The sequenced sample consisted of tumor-infiltrating Tregs sorted from the breast tumor. Source of these receptors: a female donor with breast cancer.

Within the sample, this clonotype is medium-sized (0.01 to 0.1%). The genes are TRBV12-3 or TRBV12-4 and TRBJ1-2; no firm D call. V shed 4 bases and J shed 8 bases, with 11 bases lying between them. The CDR3 has 12 amino acids. The CDR3 DNA reads TGTGCCAGCAGTTCCCGCTTGTGGGGCTACACCTTC. It is translated as CASSSRLWGYTF.

This clonotype was recorded many times. V usage is TRBV12-3 or TRBV12-4 and J usage is TRBJ1-2, with a possible D match to TRBD1 (5 bases). V lost 6 bases and J lost 3, with 8 bases in between. The CDR3 has 12 amino acids. The CDR3 coding sequence is TGTGCCAGCAGGGTAGGGGACTATGGCTACACCTTC. This gives the protein CASRVGDYGYTF.

By share, this clonotype ranks as medium-sized. This chain joins TRBV12-3 or TRBV12-4 and TRBJ1-2; D is unclear. V was cut by 6 bases and J by 6 bases, with 17 bases left in between. The CDR3 covers 14 residues. The CDR3 is CASSSRTISDGYTF. CDR3 bases: TGTGCCAGCAGCTCTCGGACCATTAGCGATGGCTACACCTTC.

Relative to its sample, this clonotype is medium-sized. At one end, the junction sequence differs from germline, possibly due to a read error. V usage is TRBV12-3 or TRBV12-4 and J usage is TRBJ1-2; D is ambiguous. This CDR3 has 12 amino acids. In nucleotides, the CDR3 is TGTGCCAGCAGCTTAGATGCCTATGGCTACACCTTC. The encoded protein is CASSLDAYGYTF.

By share, this clonotype ranks as medium-sized. This chain joins TRBV12-3 or TRBV12-4 and TRBJ1-2; D not resolved. This CDR3 comprises 13 residues. Trimming removed 6 bases from V and 2 bases from J, with 10 bases in between. The CDR3: CASSPDGNYGYTF. CDR3 DNA sequence: TGTGCCAGCAGCCCGGACGGAAACTATGGCTACACCTTC.

This clonotype counts as medium-sized. V gene TRBV12-3 or TRBV12-4 combines with J gene TRBJ1-2; 8 bases match TRBD1. The CDR3 has 14 residues. Trimming at V came to 6 bases and at J to 4 bases, leaving 7 bases not matched to a gene. The CDR3 is CASSRDRSSYGYTF. CDR3 DNA: TGTGCCAGCAGCCGGGACAGGAGTTCCTATGGCTACACCTTC.

This clonotype is labeled as medium-sized. The chain carries TRBV12-3 or TRBV12-4 and TRBJ1-2; 8 nucleotides match TRBD1. With 3 bases clipped from V and 7 bases from J, the junction kept 7 bases outside the gene matches. The CDR3 loop spans 14 amino acids. CDR3 nucleotides: TGTGCCAGCAGTTTCGTAGACAGGGGCATTGGCTACACCTTC. Amino acid sequence: CASSFVDRGIGYTF.

This clonotype is medium-sized within its sample. The chain joins TRBV12-3 or TRBV12-4 to TRBJ1-2; D is unresolved. The CDR3 has 11 residues. With 5 bases removed from V and 3 bases from J, the gap between germline ends came to 4 bases. CDR3 DNA: TGTGCCAGCAGTCCAGACTATGGCTACACCTTC. It codes for CASSPDYGYTF.

This clonotype counts as medium-sized (0.01 to 0.1%). In DNA, the CDR3 is TGTGCCAGCAGTTTAGCGGGAGGGCTCGACTATGGCTACACCTTC. Its protein product is CASSLAGGLDYGYTF. The chain carries TRBV12-3 or TRBV12-4 and TRBJ1-2; unclear D gene. There are 15 residues in the CDR3. V shed 0 bases and J shed 3 bases, with 11 bases lying between them.

This clonotype is classed as medium-sized. The chain recombines TRBV12-3 or TRBV12-4 with TRBJ1-2; D perhaps matches TRBD1 (5 bases). The CDR3 runs 14 residues. Trimming stripped 1 base from V and 4 bases from J, with 10 bases between. The CDR3 region is CASSLVAGTYGYTF. CDR3 nucleotide sequence: TGTGCCAGCAGTTTAGTAGCAGGGACCTATGGCTACACCTTC.

This clonotype showed up many times. Mismatch with germline at one junction end may stem from a read error. CDR3 nucleotides: TGTGCCAACAGTTTCACTTATGGCTACACCTTC. Protein product: CANSFTYGYTF. The chain recombines TRBV12-3 or TRBV12-4 with TRBJ1-2; D gene unclear. There are 11 residues in the CDR3.

This clonotype is labeled medium-sized. The rearrangement joins TRBV12-3 or TRBV12-4 to TRBJ1-2; unclear D gene. CDR3 length equals 13 residues. V was trimmed by 3 bases and J by 14 bases, leaving 19 bases between them. The CDR3 bases are TGTGCCAGCAGTTTCGGTGGCCCGACCCTCCAAACCTTC. Translating it yields CASSFGGPTLQTF.

By proportion, this clonotype is medium-sized. The gene calls are TRBV12-3 or TRBV12-4 and TRBJ1-2; D is possibly TRBD1 (6 bases). The V end lost 6 bases, the J end lost 7 bases, and 15 bases lay between the germline ends. The CDR3 consists of 13 residues. CDR3 protein: CASSLRGGGGYTF. For the CDR3, the DNA is TGTGCCAGCAGCCTCAGGGGAGGAGGTGGCTACACCTTC.

This clonotype is medium-sized by share. This rearrangement joins TRBV12-3 or TRBV12-4 to TRBJ1-2; maybe TRBD1 (5 bases). The CDR3 runs 15 residues. Trimming removed 6 bases from V and 2 bases from J, with 16 bases in between. The CDR3 DNA reads as TGTGCCAGCAGCCCCGAAGGGGCGGTCAACTATGGCTACACCTTC. Amino acids: CASSPEGAVNYGYTF.

This clonotype qualifies as medium-sized. CDR3 loop: CASSFSFQGEGGYTF. In DNA, the CDR3 is TGTGCCAGCAGTTTCTCCTTCCAGGGAGAAGGAGGCTACACCTTC. This chain joins TRBV12-3 or TRBV12-4 and TRBJ1-2; tentatively, D is TRBD1 (5 bases). This CDR3 region has 15 residues. V was clipped by 3 bases and J by 8 bases, with 19 bases between them.

In its sample, this clonotype ranks as medium-sized. The chain couples TRBV12-3 or TRBV12-4 to TRBJ1-2, with TRBD1 matching over 8 bases. Trimming took 7 bases from V and 0 from J; bases not matched to a gene: 7. The CDR3 sequence is 15 residues long. The CDR3: CASNRQGSANYGYTF. The CDR3, as DNA: TGTGCCAGCAACCGACAGGGGTCCGCTAACTATGGCTACACCTTC.

By share of the sample, this clonotype is medium-sized (0.01 to 0.1%). V usage is TRBV12-3 or TRBV12-4 and J usage is TRBJ1-2; D not resolved. Deletions cut 2 bases from V and 6 bases from J, with 10 bases between. This CDR3 spans 13 amino acids. The CDR3 loop is CASSLWVEDGYTF. The CDR3 DNA is TGTGCCAGCAGTTTATGGGTTGAGGATGGCTACACCTTC.

Within the sample, this clonotype is medium-sized. The genes are TRBV12-3 or TRBV12-4 and TRBJ1-2; D possibly corresponds to TRBD1 (6 bases). V was pared by 3 bases and J by 6 bases, with 11 bases between. The CDR3 is 13 residues long. In DNA, the CDR3 is TGTGCCAGCAGTTTCGGACAGACAAATGGCTACACCTTC. Its protein product is CASSFGQTNGYTF.

This clonotype is medium-sized in the sample. This chain connects TRBV12-3 or TRBV12-4 to TRBJ1-2, with 7 positions matching TRBD1. V shed 5 bases, J shed 8 bases, and the junction held 5 bases outside the gene matches. The CDR3 sequence is 12 residues long. CDR3 loop: CASSDRERGYTF. In DNA, the CDR3 is TGTGCCAGCAGTGACAGGGAACGCGGCTACACCTTC.

This clonotype is categorized as medium-sized (0.01 to 0.1%). This rearrangement joins TRBV12-3 or TRBV12-4 to TRBJ1-2; TRBD1 might be the D (6 bases). This CDR3 comprises 14 residues. V lost 5 bases to trimming and J lost 4 bases, with 14 bases between them. The CDR3 sequence is CASSIQTGFYGYTF. The CDR3 DNA reads as TGTGCCAGCAGTATCCAGACAGGCTTCTATGGCTACACCTTC.

This clonotype is judged medium-sized. This rearrangement joins TRBV12-3 or TRBV12-4 to TRBJ1-2; D unclear. Trimming took 3 bases from V and 7 from J, leaving 12 bases between them. This CDR3 is 13 amino acids long. In DNA, the CDR3 is TGTGCCAGCAGTTTTGACGGGAAAGTTGGCTACACCTTC. Protein product: CASSFDGKVGYTF.

In its sample, this clonotype is medium-sized. The V gene is TRBV12-3 or TRBV12-4, the J gene TRBJ1-2; D perhaps matches TRBD1 (5 bases). The CDR3 extends over 13 amino acids. V lost 4 bases to trimming and J lost 5 bases, with 11 bases between them. CDR3: CASSSGTVYGYTF. The CDR3 DNA follows: TGTGCCAGCAGTTCCGGGACGGTTTATGGCTACACCTTC.

This clonotype was seen many times. The chain combines TRBV12-3 or TRBV12-4 with TRBJ1-2; D gene uncertain. This CDR3 has 15 residues. Deletions cut 8 bases from V and 4 bases from J, with 20 bases between. CDR3 loop: CASAKGRTSGYGYTF. The CDR3 DNA reads as TGTGCCAGCGCGAAAGGGAGGACCTCGGGCTATGGCTACACCTTC.

By sample share, this clonotype is medium-sized. This chain links TRBV12-3 or TRBV12-4 with TRBJ1-2, with a weak D call TRBD1 (5 bases). V dropped 5 bases and J dropped 8 bases, with 21 bases sitting between them. This CDR3 is built from 15 residues. DNA of the CDR3: TGTGCCAGCAGTCCCCTCTCGACAGCCCAATCCGGCTACACCTTC. It specifies CASSPLSTAQSGYTF.

Judged by abundance, this clonotype is medium-sized. The genes are TRBV12-3 or TRBV12-4 and TRBJ1-2, with TRBD1 matching over 10 bases. The CDR3 is 14 amino acids. The V and J ends lost 5 bases and 7 bases, in that order; junction bases with no gene match: 7. This chain's CDR3 is CASSRDRGVGGYTF. The CDR3 region has the DNA TGTGCCAGCAGTCGGGACAGGGGAGTGGGTGGCTACACCTTC.

By proportion, this clonotype is medium-sized. The gene calls are TRBV12-3 or TRBV12-4 and TRBJ1-2; tentative D call: TRBD1 (5 bases). Trimming shortened V by 7 bases and J by 4 bases, and 16 bases separated the two germline ends. The CDR3 is 14 residues long. The CDR3 DNA follows: TGTGCCAGCACCTCTGAGAGGGGACCCTATGGCTACACCTTC. It codes for CASTSERGPYGYTF.

Within the sample, this clonotype is medium-sized. V and J are TRBV12-3 or TRBV12-4 and TRBJ1-2; D uncertain. With 3 bases removed from V and 2 bases from J, the gap between germline ends came to 13 bases. The CDR3 consists of 15 residues. CDR3 protein: CASSFPGRANYGYTF. The CDR3 DNA follows: TGTGCCAGCAGTTTTCCGGGGAGGGCGAACTATGGCTACACCTTC.

This clonotype is medium-sized by share. The chain has TRBV12-3 or TRBV12-4 and TRBJ1-2; perhaps TRBD1 as D (5 bases). CDR3 length: 13 residues. With 5 bases removed from V and 1 base from J, the gap between germline ends came to 8 bases. The CDR3 here is CASSPGLNYGYTF. The CDR3 DNA sequence: TGTGCCAGCAGTCCGGGACTTAACTATGGCTACACCTTC.